The 13 T cell receptor beta chains reported below all come from one sample, sequenced in a study of blood T cell repertoires in COVID-19 (dated by TCRdb to between 2020 and 2021). The receptor library was made with the immunoSEQ multiplex PCR assay. The clones in this table, taken by TCRdb from immuneACCESS, are in-frame only. Not every clone is retained; where verified, under half of the shortfall comes from an unresolved V gene, and the cause of the rest is unknown. The sample table lists around 180,000 clones, around 67% of them with a count of one. The biggest ten clones account for less than 3% of the sample. The sample comprised peripheral blood. These receptors originate from a woman aged 80 or older with acute or convalescent COVID-19.

The chain has TRBV6-5 and TRBJ2-7; TRBD2 matches at 10 bases. Germline V gives CDR1 MNHEY, CDR2 SVGAGI. This CDR3 is built from 13 residues. Trimming at V came to 8 bases and at J to 3 bases, leaving 4 bases not matched to a gene. The CDR3 loop reads CASAGLASYEQYF. Here the CDR3 DNA reads TGTGCCAGCGCGGGACTAGCGAGCTACGAGCAGTACTTC.

CDR3 region: CAIGENLQRGDTQYF. The CDR3 DNA is TGTGCCATCGGGGAAAACCTCCAACGGGGAGATACGCAGTATTTT. The V and J genes are TRBV10-3 and TRBJ2-3; D may be TRBD2 (5 bases). V dropped 8 bases and J dropped 5 bases, with 20 bases sitting between them. This CDR3 contains 15 residues. Germline V gene lookup returns CDR1 ENHRY and CDR2 SYGVKD.

The CDR3 loop is CASSGTSGYTDTQYF. As DNA, the CDR3 is TGTGCCAGCAGTGGGACTAGCGGATACACAGATACGCAGTATTTT. The chain links TRBV2 to TRBJ2-3; 10 positions match TRBD2. CDR3 length: 15 residues. Germline V CDR1 and CDR2: SNHLY, FYNNEI. V was pared by 4 bases and J by 2 bases, with 3 bases of the junction left unmatched.

The chain is built from TRBV19 and TRBJ2-2; 12 bases line up with TRBD2. The J segment lost 7 bases and the V segment lost 3 bases, leaving 21 bases of the junction unmatched. The CDR3 runs 21 residues. The V gene's germline CDR1 is LNHDA and CDR2 SQIVND (reference sequence). The CDR3 loop is CASSILPGQGTSGRKDGELFF. In DNA form, the CDR3 reads TGTGCCAGTAGTATTCTACCGGGACAGGGAACTAGCGGGAGGAAAGACGGGGAGCTGTTTTTT.

The V gene is TRBV7-2, the J gene TRBJ1-2; D call uncertain. The V end was cut by 5 bases, the J end by 8 bases, with 12 bases between. The germline CDR1 and CDR2 sequences are SGHTA and FQGNSA. The CDR3 has 12 residues. CDR3 sequence: CASSLMVRGYTF. The DNA of the CDR3 is TGTGCCAGCAGCCTGATGGTTCGGGGCTACACCTTC.

The chain has TRBV7-6 and TRBJ2-1; 8 nucleotides match TRBD1. The junction had 9 bases not matched to a gene; V was cut back by 2 bases and J by 3 bases. Germline CDR1 reads SGHVS; CDR2 reads FNYEAQ. The CDR3 loop spans 17 amino acids. DNA of the CDR3: TGTGCCAGCAGCTTAAGCGAGTCAGGGGGCTACTACAATGAGCAGTTCTTC. It translates to CASSLSESGGYYNEQFF.

The CDR3 DNA follows: TGTGCCAGCAGCTTCGTTTGGGGAGGCCTCTCTGGAAACACCATATATTTT. Translated, it gives CASSFVWGGLSGNTIYF. The V gene is TRBV11-2, the J gene TRBJ1-3, with D unresolved. The V end lost 3 bases, the J end lost 0 bases, and 15 bases lay between the germline ends. CDR3 size: 17 residues. CDR1 is SGHAT, CDR2 FQNNGV, per germline.

The chain recombines TRBV28 with TRBJ2-7, with D possibly being TRBD1 (6 bases). V lost 2 bases and J lost 7, with 15 bases in between. Looked up from germline, CDR1 is MDHEN and CDR2 is SYDVKM. The CDR3 is 14 amino acids. CDR3 amino acids: CASSLGTLVGEQYF. Here the CDR3 DNA reads TGTGCCAGCAGTTTAGGGACATTGGTTGGGGAGCAGTACTTC.

The chain combines TRBV25-1 with TRBJ2-1; 12 nucleotides match TRBD2. This CDR3 has 16 amino acids. Trimming at V came to 3 bases and at J to 5 bases, leaving 5 bases not matched to a gene. Looked up from germline, CDR1 is MGHDK and CDR2 is SYGVNS. The CDR3 reads CASSELSSGRDNEQFF. DNA for the CDR3: TGTGCCAGCAGTGAGTTGTCTAGCGGGAGGGACAATGAGCAGTTCTTC.

This clone was seen a handful of times. This sequence joins TRBV5-4 and TRBJ1-1, with D possibly matching TRBD1 (6 bases). V gave up 2 bases and J gave up 0 bases, with 8 bases separating them. The germline V gene has CDR1 SGHNT and CDR2 YYREEE (reference sequence). The CDR3 is made up of 14 amino acids. This CDR3 is CASSFHRVNTEAFF. CDR3 DNA sequence: TGTGCCAGCAGCTTTCACAGGGTGAACACTGAAGCTTTCTTT. Filled out from reference TRBV5-4 and TRBJ1-1, the complete variable domain reads ETGVTQSPTHLIKTRGQQVTLRCSSQSGHNTVSWYQQALGQGPQFIFQYYREEENGRGNFPPRFSGLQFPNYSSELNVNALELDDSALYLCASSFHRVNTEAFFGQGTRLTVV.

This clone was counted between two and nine times. This chain uses TRBV10-3 with TRBJ2-7; tentatively, D is TRBD2 (5 bases). The V and J ends lost 3 bases and 9 bases respectively, with 15 bases between them. The CDR3 is made up of 13 amino acids. The germline CDR1 and CDR2 sequences are ENHRY and SYGVKD. The CDR3 reads CAISDSGEEVQYF. CDR3 DNA: TGTGCCATCAGTGATAGTGGTGAGGAGGTGCAGTACTTC.

The table lists this clone with a few counts. This chain joins TRBV18 and TRBJ2-7; 8 nucleotides match TRBD1. This CDR3 contains 16 residues. Trimming took 3 bases from V and 2 from J; bases not matched to a gene: 9. Germline values: CDR1 KGHSH, CDR2 LQKENI. CDR3 in amino acids: CASSPTGTGRTYEQYF. The DNA for the CDR3 is TGTGCCAGCTCACCGACAGGGACAGGCCGGACCTACGAGCAGTACTTC.

This clone was seen a few times. The V and J genes are TRBV10-3 and TRBJ2-7; no clear D gene. Deletions cut 4 bases from V and 2 bases from J, with 9 bases between. Germline V gene lookup returns CDR1 ENHRY and CDR2 SYGVKD. This CDR3 region has 13 residues. The CDR3 protein is CAISVNSTYEQYF. The CDR3, as DNA: TGTGCCATCAGTGTAAACTCCACCTACGAGCAGTACTTC.